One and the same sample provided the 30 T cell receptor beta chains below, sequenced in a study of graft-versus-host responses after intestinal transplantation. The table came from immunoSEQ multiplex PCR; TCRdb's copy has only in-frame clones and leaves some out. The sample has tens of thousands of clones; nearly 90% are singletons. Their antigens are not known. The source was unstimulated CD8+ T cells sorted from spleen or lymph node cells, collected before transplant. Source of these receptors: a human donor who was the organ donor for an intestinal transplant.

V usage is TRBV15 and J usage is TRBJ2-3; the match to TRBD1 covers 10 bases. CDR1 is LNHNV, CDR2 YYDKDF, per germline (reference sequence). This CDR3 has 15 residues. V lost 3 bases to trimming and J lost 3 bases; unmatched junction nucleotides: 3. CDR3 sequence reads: CATSSRDRGTDTQYF. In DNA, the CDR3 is TGTGCCACCAGCAGTCGGGACAGGGGAACAGATACGCAGTATTTT.

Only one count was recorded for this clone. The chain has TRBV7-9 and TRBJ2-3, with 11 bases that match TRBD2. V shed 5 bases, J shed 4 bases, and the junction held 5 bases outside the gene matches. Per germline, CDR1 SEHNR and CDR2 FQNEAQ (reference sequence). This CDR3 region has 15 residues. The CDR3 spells CASSKLAGVADTQYF. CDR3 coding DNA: TGTGCCAGCAGCAAACTAGCGGGGGTGGCAGATACGCAGTATTTT.

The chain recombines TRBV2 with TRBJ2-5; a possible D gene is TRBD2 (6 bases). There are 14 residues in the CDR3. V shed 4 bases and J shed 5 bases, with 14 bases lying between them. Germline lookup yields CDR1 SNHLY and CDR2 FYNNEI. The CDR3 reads CASSARLGRETQYF. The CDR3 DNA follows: TGTGCCAGCAGTGCCCGACTAGGTCGGGAGACCCAGTACTTC. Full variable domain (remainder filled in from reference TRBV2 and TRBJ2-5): EPEVTQTPSHQVTQMGQEVILRCVPISNHLYFYWYRQILGQKVEFLVSFYNNEISEKSEIFDDQFSVERPDGSNFTLKIRSTKLEDSAMYFCASSARLGRETQYFGPGTRLLVL.

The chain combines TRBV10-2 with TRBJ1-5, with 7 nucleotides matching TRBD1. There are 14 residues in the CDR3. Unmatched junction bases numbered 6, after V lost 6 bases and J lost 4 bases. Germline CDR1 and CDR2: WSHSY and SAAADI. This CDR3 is CASRMTGRNQPQHF. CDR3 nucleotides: TGCGCCAGCAGGATGACAGGGAGGAATCAGCCCCAGCATTTT.

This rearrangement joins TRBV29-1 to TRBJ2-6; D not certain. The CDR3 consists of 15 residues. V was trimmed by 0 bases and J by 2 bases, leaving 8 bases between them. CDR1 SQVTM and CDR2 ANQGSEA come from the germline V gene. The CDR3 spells CSVEDSVTGANVLTF. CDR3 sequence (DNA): TGCAGCGTTGAAGATTCGGTTACTGGGGCCAACGTCCTGACTTTC.

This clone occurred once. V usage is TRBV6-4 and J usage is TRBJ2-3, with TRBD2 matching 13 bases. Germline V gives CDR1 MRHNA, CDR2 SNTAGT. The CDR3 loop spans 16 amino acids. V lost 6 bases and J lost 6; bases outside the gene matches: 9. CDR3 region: CASRAGTSGAGDTQYF. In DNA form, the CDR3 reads TGTGCCAGCAGAGCCGGGACTAGCGGGGCAGGGGATACGCAGTATTTT.

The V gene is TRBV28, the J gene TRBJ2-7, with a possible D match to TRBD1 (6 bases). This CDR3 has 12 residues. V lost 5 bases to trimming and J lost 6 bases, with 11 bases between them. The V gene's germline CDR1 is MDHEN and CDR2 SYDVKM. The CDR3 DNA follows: TGTGCCAGCAGTACCCCAGGGGTCGAGCAGTACGTC. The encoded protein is CASSTPGVEQYV.

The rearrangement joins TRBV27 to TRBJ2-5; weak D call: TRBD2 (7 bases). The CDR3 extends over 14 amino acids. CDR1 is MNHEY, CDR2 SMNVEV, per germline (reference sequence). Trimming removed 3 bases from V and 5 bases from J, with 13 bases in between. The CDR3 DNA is TGTGCCAGCAGTTTGGGGAGGGGGGCTGAGACCCAGTACTTC. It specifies CASSLGRGAETQYF.

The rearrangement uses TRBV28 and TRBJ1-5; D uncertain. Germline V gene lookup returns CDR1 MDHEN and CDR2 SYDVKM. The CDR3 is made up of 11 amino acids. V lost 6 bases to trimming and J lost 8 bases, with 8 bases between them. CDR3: CASRRVEPQHF. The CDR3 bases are TGTGCCAGCAGGAGGGTGGAGCCCCAGCATTTT.

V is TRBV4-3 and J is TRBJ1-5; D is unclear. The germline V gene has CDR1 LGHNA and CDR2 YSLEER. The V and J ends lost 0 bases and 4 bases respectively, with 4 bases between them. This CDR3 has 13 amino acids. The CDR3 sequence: CASSQDRNQPQHF. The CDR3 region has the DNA TGCGCCAGCAGCCAAGACAGGAATCAGCCCCAGCATTTT.

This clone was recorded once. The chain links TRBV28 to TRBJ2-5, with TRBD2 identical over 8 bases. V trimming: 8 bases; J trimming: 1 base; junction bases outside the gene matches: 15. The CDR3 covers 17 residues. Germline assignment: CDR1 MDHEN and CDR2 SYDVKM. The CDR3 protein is CASLLSQAGDLQETQYF. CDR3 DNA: TGTGCCAGCCTCCTTTCCCAAGCGGGGGACCTCCAAGAGACCCAGTACTTC. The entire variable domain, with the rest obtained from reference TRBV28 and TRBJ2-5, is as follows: DVKVTQSSRYLVKRTGEKVFLECVQDMDHENMFWYRQDPGLGLRLIYFSYDVKMKEKGDIPEGYSVSREKKERFSLILESASTNQTSMYLCASLLSQAGDLQETQYFGPGTRLLVL.

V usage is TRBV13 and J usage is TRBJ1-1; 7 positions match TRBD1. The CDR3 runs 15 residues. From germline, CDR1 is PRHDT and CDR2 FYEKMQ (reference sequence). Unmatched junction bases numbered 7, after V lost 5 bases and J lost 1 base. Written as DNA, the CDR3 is TGTGCCAGCAGCCTAACCGGGACAGCGAACACTGAAGCTTTCTTT. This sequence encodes CASSLTGTANTEAFF.

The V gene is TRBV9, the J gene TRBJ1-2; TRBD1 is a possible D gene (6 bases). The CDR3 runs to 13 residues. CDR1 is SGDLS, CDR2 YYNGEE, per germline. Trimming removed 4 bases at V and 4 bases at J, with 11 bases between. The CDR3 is CASSTQQGYGYTF. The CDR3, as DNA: TGTGCCAGCAGCACACAACAGGGCTATGGCTACACCTTC.

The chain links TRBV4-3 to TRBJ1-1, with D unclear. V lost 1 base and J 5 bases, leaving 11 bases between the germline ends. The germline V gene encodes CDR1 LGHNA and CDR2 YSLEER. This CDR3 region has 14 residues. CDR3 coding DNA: TGCGCCAGCAGCCAAGTTGCGGGCCGGACTGAAGCTTTCTTT. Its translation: CASSQVAGRTEAFF.

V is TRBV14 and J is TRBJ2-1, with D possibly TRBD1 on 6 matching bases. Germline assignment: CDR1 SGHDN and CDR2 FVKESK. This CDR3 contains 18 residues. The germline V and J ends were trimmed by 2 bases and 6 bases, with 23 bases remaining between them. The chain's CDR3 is CASSQLFTGPKALNEQFF. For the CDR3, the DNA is TGTGCCAGCAGCCAACTCTTTACAGGGCCCAAGGCCCTCAATGAGCAGTTCTTC.

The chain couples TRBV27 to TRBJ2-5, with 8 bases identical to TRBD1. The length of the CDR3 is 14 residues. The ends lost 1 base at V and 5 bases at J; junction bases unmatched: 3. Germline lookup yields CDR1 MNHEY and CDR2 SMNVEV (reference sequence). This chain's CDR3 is CASSLYRGWETQYF. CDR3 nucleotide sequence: TGTGCCAGCAGTTTATACAGGGGGTGGGAGACCCAGTACTTC.

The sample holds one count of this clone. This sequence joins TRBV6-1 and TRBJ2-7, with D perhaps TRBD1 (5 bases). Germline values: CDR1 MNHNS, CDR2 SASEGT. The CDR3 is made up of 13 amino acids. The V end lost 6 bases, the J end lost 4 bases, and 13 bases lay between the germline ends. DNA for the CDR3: TGTGCCAGCAGAGGACATGGTATTTACGAGCAGTACGTC. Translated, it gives CASRGHGIYEQYV.

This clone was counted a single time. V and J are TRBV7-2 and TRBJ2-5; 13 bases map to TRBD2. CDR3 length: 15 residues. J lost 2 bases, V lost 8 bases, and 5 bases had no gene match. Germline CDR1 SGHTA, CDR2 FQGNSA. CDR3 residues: CASLRLAGGQETQYF. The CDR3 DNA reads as TGTGCCAGCCTTAGACTAGCGGGAGGACAAGAGACCCAGTACTTC.

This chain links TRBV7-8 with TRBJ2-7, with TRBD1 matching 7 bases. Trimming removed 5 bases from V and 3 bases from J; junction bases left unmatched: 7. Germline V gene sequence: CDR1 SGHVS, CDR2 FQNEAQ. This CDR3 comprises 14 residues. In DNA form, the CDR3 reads TGTGCCAGCAGCCACCGGGACAGCCACTACGAGCAGTACGTC. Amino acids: CASSHRDSHYEQYV.

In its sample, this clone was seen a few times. CDR3 sequence (DNA): TGTGCCAGCAGCTTAGCGGACAGCTTCGGAAACACCATATATTTT. This translates into CASSLADSFGNTIYF. V and J are TRBV7-9 and TRBJ1-3, with TRBD1 as a possible D gene (6 bases). The CDR3 has 15 amino acids. Germline-derived CDR1 and CDR2 are SEHNR and FQNEAQ (reference sequence). Trimming stripped 0 bases from V and 4 bases from J, with 10 bases between.

The CDR3 DNA follows: TGTGCCAGCAGGCCTCAGGGTATGGGGACTGAAGCTTTCTTT. Translated, it gives CASRPQGMGTEAFF. This sequence joins TRBV28 and TRBJ1-1, with D possibly TRBD1 on 5 matching bases. V was clipped by 6 bases and J by 5 bases, with 16 bases between them. The CDR3 is 14 amino acids. Germline-derived CDR1 and CDR2 are MDHEN and SYDVKM.

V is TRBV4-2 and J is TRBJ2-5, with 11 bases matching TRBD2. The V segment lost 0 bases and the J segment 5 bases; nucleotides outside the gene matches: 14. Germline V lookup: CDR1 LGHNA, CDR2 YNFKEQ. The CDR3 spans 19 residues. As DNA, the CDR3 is TGTGCCAGCAGCCAAGAATCTCTAGCGGGGGGTCCAGGACTCGAGACCCAGTACTTC. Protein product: CASSQESLAGGPGLETQYF.

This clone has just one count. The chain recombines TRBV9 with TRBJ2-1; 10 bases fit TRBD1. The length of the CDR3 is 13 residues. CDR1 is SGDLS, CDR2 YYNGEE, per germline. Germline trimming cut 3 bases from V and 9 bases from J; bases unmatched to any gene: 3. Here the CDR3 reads CASSETGGGEQFF. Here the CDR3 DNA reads TGTGCCAGCAGCGAGACAGGGGGCGGTGAGCAGTTCTTC.

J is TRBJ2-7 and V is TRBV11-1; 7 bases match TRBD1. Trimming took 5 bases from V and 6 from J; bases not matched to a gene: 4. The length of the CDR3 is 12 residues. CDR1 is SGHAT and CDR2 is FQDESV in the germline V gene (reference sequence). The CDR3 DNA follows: TGTGCCAGCAGCACTACAGGGGCCGAGCAGTACGTC. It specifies CASSTTGAEQYV.

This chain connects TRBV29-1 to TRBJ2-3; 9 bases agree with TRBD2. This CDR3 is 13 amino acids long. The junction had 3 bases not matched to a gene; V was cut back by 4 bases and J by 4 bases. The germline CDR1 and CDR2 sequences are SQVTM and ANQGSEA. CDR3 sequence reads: CSVVRGGADTQYF. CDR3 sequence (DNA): TGCAGCGTTGTGCGGGGGGGCGCAGATACGCAGTATTTT.

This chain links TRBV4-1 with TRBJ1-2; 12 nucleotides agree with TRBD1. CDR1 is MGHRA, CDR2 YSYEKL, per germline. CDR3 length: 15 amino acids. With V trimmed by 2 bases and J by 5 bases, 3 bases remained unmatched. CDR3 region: CASSQPGQGAYGYTF. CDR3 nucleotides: TGCGCCAGCAGCCAACCGGGACAGGGGGCGTATGGCTACACCTTC.

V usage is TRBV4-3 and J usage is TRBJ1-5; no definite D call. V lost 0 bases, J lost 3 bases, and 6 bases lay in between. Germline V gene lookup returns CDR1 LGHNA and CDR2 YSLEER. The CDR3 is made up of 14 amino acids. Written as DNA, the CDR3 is TGCGCCAGCAGCCAAGATACAGCCAATCAGCCCCAGCATTTT. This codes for CASSQDTANQPQHF.

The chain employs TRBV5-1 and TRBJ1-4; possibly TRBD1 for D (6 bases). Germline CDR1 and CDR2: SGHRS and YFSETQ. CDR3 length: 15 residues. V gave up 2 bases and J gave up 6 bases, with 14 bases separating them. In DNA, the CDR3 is TGCGCCAGCAGCTTCAGACAGGCCTACCATGAAAAACTGTTTTTT. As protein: CASSFRQAYHEKLFF.

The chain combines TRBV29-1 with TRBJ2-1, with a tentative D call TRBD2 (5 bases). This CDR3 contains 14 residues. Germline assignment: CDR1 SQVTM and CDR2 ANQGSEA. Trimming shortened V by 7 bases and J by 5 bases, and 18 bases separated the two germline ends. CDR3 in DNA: TGCAGCGGAGTGTTAGCGAGGATGAACAATGAGCAGTTCTTC. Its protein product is CSGVLARMNNEQFF.

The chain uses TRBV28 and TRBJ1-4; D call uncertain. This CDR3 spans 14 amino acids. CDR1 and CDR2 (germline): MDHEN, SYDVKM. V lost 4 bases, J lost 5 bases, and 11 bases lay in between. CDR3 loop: CASSSEGRNEKLFF. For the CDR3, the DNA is TGTGCCAGCAGTTCAGAGGGTAGAAATGAAAAACTGTTTTTT.